This entry is about one TCR beta chain. Its antigen is unidentified. This sample was taken from a study of beta chain features in type 1 diabetes. At the level of the study: Sorted cells numbering around 100,000,000 were examined across all samples.

This CDR3 has 15 residues. Germline V gene sequence: CDR1 SGHTA, CDR2 FQGNSA. V shed 3 bases and J shed 8 bases, with 19 bases lying between them. Investigators reverse transcribed all isolated RNA, so they sequenced expressed TCRB transcripts. Some clones are missing from TCRdb's copy, which holds only in-frame ones; the method was immunoSEQ multiplex PCR. The data contain about 650,000 clones, around 12% of them singletons. Regarding the study as a whole: The VDJ junctions of type 1 diabetes patients carried fewer insertions and more deletions. The question of HLA type influencing TCRB rearrangement was one that remained unresolved here. A moderate, significant TCRB CDR3 shortening appeared in type 1 diabetes across four CD4+ subsets.

Each of the CD4+ naive, central memory, regulatory and stem cell-like memory populations was sorted via CD45RO/CCR7/CD25/CD127/CD95/CD27. The material sequenced was naive CD4+ T cells from blood. The TCR was taken from a man in his thirties or forties with type 1 diabetes. This chain connects TRBV7-2 to TRBJ1-2; D call uncertain. The CDR3: CASSFSSVAERGYTF. The CDR3 nucleotides are TGTGCCAGCAGCTTTTCGTCGGTTGCGGAAAGGGGCTACACCTTC.